This TCR beta chain was sequenced for a study of OX40 agonist ivuxolimab in advanced cancers. Overall study context: While on treatment, patients had intravenous ivuxolimab at 0.01 to 10 mg/kg every 2 weeks.

TCRdb's copy holds only in-frame clones and misses some; the assay was immunoSEQ multiplex PCR. The data show about 71,000 clones, about three quarters seen once. Sampled blood was obtained at baseline, cycle 4 day 1, and cycle 7 day 1. Here the sequenced sample was CD4+ or CD8+ T cells sorted from blood, taken in a trial of the OX40 agonist ivuxolimab. This clonotype originated in an adult with an advanced solid tumor such as melanoma, head and neck, liver or kidney cancer.

CDR3 in amino acids: CASSVLGLQRETQYF. CDR3 nucleotides: TGCGCCAGCAGCGTTCTGGGACTCCAGCGGGAGACCCAGTACTTC. The V and J genes are TRBV4-1 and TRBJ2-5; the D gene is possibly TRBD2 (6 bases). Germline V lookup: CDR1 MGHRA, CDR2 YSYEKL. Trimming took off 5 bases at V and 5 bases at J, with 18 bases between the two ends. This CDR3 spans 15 amino acids.